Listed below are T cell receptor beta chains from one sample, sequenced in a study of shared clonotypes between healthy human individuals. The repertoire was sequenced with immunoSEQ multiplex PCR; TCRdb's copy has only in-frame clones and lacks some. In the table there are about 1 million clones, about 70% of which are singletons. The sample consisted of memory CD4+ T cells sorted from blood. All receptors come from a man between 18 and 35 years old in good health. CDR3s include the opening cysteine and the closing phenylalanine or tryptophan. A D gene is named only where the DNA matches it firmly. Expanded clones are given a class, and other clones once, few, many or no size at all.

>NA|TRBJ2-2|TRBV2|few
CAGTQGSGELFF
TGTGCCGGAACCCAGGGGTCCGGGGAGCTGTTTTTT
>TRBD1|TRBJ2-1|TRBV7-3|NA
CASSLAPGTGRGEQFF
TGTGCCAGCAGCTTAGCCCCCGGGACAGGTCGAGGCGAGCAGTTCTTC
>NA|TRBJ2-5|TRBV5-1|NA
CASSLELAPAPEPEYF
TGCGCCAGCAGCTTGGAGCTAGCTCCTGCCCCAGAGCCCGAGTACTTC
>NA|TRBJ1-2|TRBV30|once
CAWSGTAEFNYGYTF
TGTGCCTGGAGTGGGACAGCCGAATTTAACTATGGCTACACCTTC
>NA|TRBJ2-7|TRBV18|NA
CASSPQGGTSYEQYF
TGTGCCAGCTCACCTCAGGGGGGGACTTCCTACGAGCAGTACTTC
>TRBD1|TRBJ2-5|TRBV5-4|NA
CASSLGQGQETQYF
TGTGCCAGCAGCCTGGGACAGGGGCAAGAGACCCAGTACTTC
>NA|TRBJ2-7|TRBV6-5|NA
CASRTRQGHEQYF
TGTGCCAGCAGAACAAGGCAGGGCCACGAGCAGTACTTC
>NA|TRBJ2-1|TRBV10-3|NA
CAIGRDLGGGGKGNEQFF
TGTGCCATCGGACGAGATCTGGGGGGTGGTGGGAAAGGCAATGAGCAGTTCTTC
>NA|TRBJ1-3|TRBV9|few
CASSVVSDGNTIYF
TGTGCCAGCAGCGTAGTGTCGGATGGAAACACCATATATTTT
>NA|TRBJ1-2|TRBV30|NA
CASEGDSAGYGYTF
TGTGCCTCCGAGGGGGATTCTGCTGGGTATGGCTACACCTTC
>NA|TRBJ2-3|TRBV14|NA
CASSQDIGTQYF
TGTGCCAGCAGCCAAGATATCGGTACGCAGTATTTT
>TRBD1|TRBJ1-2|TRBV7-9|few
CASSFGGGDGYTF
TGTGCCAGCAGCTTCGGAGGGGGCGATGGCTACACCTTC
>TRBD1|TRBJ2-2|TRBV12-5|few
CASGIGQGTGELFF
TGTGCTAGTGGTATAGGACAGGGGACCGGGGAGCTGTTTTTT
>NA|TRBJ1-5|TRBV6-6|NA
CASGRDINQPQHF
TGTGCCAGCGGCCGGGATATCAATCAGCCCCAGCATTTT
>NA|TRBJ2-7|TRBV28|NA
CASSPPRAHNYEQYF
TGTGCCAGCAGCCCCCCACGGGCCCACAACTACGAGCAGTACTTC
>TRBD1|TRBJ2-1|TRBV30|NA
CAWGDRNYNEQFF
TGTGCCTGGGGGGACAGAAATTACAATGAGCAGTTCTTC
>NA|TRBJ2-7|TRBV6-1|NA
CASETLHGWAYEQYF
TGTGCCAGCGAAACTCTTCACGGGTGGGCCTACGAGCAGTACTTC
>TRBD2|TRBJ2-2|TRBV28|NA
CASSLGGTITGELFF
TGTGCCAGCAGTTTGGGAGGGACTATCACCGGGGAGCTGTTTTTT
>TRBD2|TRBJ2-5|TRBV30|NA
CAWSPKMGRESGWAETQYF
TGTGCCTGGAGTCCGAAGATGGGGAGGGAATCGGGTTGGGCAGAGACCCAGTACTTC
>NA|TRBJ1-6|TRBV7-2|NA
CASSLGDHPISPLHF
TGTGCCAGCAGCTTGGGGGACCACCCAATTTCACCCCTCCACTTT
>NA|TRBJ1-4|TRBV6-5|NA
CASNGGQDEKLFF
TGTGCCAGCAACGGAGGGCAGGACGAAAAACTGTTTTTT
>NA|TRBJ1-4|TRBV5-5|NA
CASSLGVGGRDEKLFF
TGTGCCAGCAGCCTTGGAGTGGGGGGCAGGGATGAAAAACTGTTTTTT
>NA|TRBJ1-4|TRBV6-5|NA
CASRHTTTNEKLFF
TGTGCCAGCAGACACACTACAACTAATGAAAAACTGTTTTTT
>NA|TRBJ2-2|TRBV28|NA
CASSVYTGELFF
TGTGCCAGCAGTGTGTACACCGGGGAGCTGTTTTTT